This T cell receptor (beta chain) emerged from a study of OX40 agonist ivuxolimab in advanced cancers. Study-wide context: Ivuxolimab was a fully human IgG2 agonistic monoclonal antibody targeting the costimulatory receptor OX40 (CD134). Intravenous ivuxolimab was administered to patients every 2 weeks at six dose levels: 0.01, 0.1, 0.3, 1.5, 3 and 10 mg/kg. Among the approximately 54 dose-escalation patients, around 19 had hepatocellular carcinoma, roughly 15 melanoma, 9 renal cell carcinoma and 9 head and neck cancer. A male proportion of 70% to 90% and a mean age of 60 years, ranging from about 20 to 85, were recorded for the dose-escalation cohort. Patients were allowed to have had prior anti-PD-1, anti-PD-L1 or anti-CTLA-4 therapy, and roughly two fifths of the dose-escalation patients had been treated with checkpoint inhibitors. Three dose-escalation patients achieved partial responses, one with hepatocellular carcinoma and two with cutaneous melanoma. The point of sequencing TCRbeta in the periphery was to test whether ivuxolimab changed TCR sequence diversity and drove clonal T-cell expansion. The monotherapy dose-escalation portion (N of about 49 patients) of the phase I ivuxolimab trial is reported in the paper. General findings and caveats noted by the study authors: Partial responders in the 0.1-3.0 mg/kg groups had among the lowest normalized peripheral clonal expansion, especially among CD8+ T cells. After ivuxolimab, more expanded clones were found on average in CD8+ T cells than in CD4+ T cells. Low levels of normalized T-cell clonal expansion were also seen in some nonresponding patients. At doses from 0.1 to 3.0 mg/kg, clonal expansion was seen in both CD4+ and CD8+ blood T cells between baseline and week 6. Antigen specificity was not determined for the clonally expanded peripheral T cells.

A note on this clone: It lacks a known antigen. No qualities accompany the bases; no much larger clone lies one base away.

The germline V gene (reference sequence) gives CDR1 as MNHEY and CDR2 as SMNVEV. Including the terminal cysteine and phenylalanine, the CDR3 comprises 14 residues. The entry retains the CDR3 DNA only, 42 bases that are in frame from base 1. Deletion took 3 bases off V and 4 bases off J, with a span of 9 bases between the germline ends. The trial excluded patients who had a history of autoimmune disease or who were on systemic immunosuppression. Peripheral blood for TCR sequencing was drawn from every dose cohort at baseline, at cycle 4 day 1 and at cycle 7 day 1. The samples were drawn from a first-in-human, open-label, multicenter phase I dose-escalation trial of ivuxolimab. Adults with locally advanced or metastatic melanoma, renal cell carcinoma, hepatocellular carcinoma or head and neck squamous cell carcinoma were enrolled in the trial. Before TCR sequencing, CD4+ and CD8+ T cells were separately sorted from peripheral blood.

To sequence the TCRbeta CDR3 region, genomic DNA was isolated from the sorted cells. The immunoSEQ Assay was used for sequencing of TCRbeta CDR3 regions. Not all clones reach the TCRdb copy of this immuneACCESS table, which keeps in-frame sequences only. Checked studies attribute under half of the gap to unresolved V genes and leave the rest unexplained. A total of roughly 70,000 clones appear in this sample, 75% to 90% of them only once. Of the sample, 11% falls within the top ten clones. This TCR derives from an adult with an advanced solid tumor such as melanoma, head and neck, liver or kidney cancer. The V and J segments used are TRBV27 and TRBJ1-4; confidence is insufficient to name the D gene. Specimen: CD4+ or CD8+ T cells sorted from blood, collected in a trial of the OX40 agonist ivuxolimab. This receptor carries the CDR3 CASSFRAINEKLFF. The DNA sequence is as follows: TGTGCCAGCAGTTTCCGTGCGATTAATGAAAAACTGTTTTTT.